The entry below describes one T cell receptor (beta chain). Using immunoSEQ multiplex PCR, the repertoire was profiled, and TCRdb retains in-frame clones only, with some absent. Of over 250,000 clones detected, just under 90% appear once; the ten largest clones hold less than 2%. The sample is drawn from a study of blood T cell repertoires in COVID-19. Deletions cut 4 bases from V and 4 bases from J, with 14 bases between. There are 14 residues in the CDR3. The germline gives CDR1 SGHDT, CDR2 YYEEEE. This clonotype was obtained from a woman aged 60-75 years who had recovered from COVID-19. The V and J genes are TRBV5-6 and TRBJ1-1, with TRBD1 as a possible D gene (5 bases). Sample: PBMCs or T cells enriched from blood (not recorded which). The CDR3: CASSRREVVTEAFF. The CDR3 region has the DNA TGTGCCAGCAGCCGCAGGGAGGTTGTCACTGAAGCTTTCTTT. Looking up the rest from reference TRBV5-6 and TRBJ1-1 gives the full variable domain: DAGVTQSPTHLIKTRGQQVTLRCSPKSGHDTVSWYQQALGQGPQFIFQYYEEEERQRGNFPDRFSGHQFPNYSSELNVNALLLGDSALYLCASSRREVVTEAFFGQGTRLTVV.